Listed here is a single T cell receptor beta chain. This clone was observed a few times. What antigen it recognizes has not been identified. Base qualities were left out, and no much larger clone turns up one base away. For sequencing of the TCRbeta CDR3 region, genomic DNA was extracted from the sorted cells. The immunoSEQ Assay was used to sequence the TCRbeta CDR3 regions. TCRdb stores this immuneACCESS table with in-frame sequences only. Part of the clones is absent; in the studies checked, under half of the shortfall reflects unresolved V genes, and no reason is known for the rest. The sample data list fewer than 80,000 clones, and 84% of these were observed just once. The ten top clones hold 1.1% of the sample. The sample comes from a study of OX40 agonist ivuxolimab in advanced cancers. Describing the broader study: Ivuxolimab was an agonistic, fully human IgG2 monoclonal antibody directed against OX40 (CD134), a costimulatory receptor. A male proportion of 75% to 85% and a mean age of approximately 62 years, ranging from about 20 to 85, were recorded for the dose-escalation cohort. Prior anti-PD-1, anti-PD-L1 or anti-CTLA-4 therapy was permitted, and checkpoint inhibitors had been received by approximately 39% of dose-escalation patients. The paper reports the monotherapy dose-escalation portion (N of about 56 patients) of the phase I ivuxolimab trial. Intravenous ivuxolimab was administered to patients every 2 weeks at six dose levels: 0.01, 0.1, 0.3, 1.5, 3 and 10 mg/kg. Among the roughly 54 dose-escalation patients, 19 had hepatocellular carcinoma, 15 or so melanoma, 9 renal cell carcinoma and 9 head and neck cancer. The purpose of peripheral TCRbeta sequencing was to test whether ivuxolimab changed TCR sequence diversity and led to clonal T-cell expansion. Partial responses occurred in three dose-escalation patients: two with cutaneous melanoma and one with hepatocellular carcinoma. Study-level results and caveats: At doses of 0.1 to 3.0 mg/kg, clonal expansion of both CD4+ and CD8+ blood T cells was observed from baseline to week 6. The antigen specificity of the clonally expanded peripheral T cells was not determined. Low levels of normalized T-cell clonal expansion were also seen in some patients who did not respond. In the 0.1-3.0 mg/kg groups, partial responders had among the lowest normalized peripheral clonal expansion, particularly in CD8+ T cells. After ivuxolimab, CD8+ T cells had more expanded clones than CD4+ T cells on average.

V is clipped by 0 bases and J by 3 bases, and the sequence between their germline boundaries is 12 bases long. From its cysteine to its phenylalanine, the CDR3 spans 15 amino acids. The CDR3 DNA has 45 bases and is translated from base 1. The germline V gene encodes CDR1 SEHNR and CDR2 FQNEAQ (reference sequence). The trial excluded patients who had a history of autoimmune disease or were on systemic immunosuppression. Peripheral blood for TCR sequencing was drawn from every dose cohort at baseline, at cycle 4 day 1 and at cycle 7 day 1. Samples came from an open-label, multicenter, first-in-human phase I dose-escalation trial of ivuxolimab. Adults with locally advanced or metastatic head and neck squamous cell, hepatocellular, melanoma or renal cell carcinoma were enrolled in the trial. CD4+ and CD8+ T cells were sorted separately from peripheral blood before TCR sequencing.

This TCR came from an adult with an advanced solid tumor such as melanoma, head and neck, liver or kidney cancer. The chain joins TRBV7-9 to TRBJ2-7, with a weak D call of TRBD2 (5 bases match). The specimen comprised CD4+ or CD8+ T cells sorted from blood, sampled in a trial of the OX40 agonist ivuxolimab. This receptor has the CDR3 CASSLARVEVYEQYF. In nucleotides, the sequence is TGTGCCAGCAGCTTAGCGAGGGTTGAGGTCTACGAGCAGTACTTC.